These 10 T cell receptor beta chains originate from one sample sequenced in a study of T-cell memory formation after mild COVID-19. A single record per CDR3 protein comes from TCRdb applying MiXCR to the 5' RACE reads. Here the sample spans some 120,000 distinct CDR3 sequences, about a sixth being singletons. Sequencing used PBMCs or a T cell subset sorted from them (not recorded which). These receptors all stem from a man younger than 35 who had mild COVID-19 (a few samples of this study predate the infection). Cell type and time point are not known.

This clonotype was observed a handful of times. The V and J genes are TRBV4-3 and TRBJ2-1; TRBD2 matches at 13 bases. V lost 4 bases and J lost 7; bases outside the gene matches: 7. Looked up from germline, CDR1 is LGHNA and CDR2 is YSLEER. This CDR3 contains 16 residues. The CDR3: CASSLTGTSGVNEQFF. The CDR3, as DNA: TGCGCCAGCAGCCTGACCGGGACTAGCGGGGTTAATGAGCAGTTCTTC.

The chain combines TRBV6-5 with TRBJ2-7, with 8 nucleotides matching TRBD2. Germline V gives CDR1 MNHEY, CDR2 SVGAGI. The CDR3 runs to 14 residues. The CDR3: CAISYSAGGYEQYV. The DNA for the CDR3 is TGTGCCATCAGTTACTCGGCGGGGGGCTACGAGCAGTACGTC.

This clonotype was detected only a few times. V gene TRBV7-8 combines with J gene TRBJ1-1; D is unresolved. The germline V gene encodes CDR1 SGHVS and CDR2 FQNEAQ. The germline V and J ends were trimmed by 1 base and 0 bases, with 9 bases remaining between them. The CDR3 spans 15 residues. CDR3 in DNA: TGTGCCAGCAGCTTAGAGAGGGTCATGAACACTGAAGCTTTCTTT. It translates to CASSLERVMNTEAFF.

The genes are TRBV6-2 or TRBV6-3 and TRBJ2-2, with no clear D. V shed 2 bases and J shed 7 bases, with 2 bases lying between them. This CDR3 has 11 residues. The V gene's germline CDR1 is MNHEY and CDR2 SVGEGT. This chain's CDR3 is CASSYRGELFF. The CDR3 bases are TGTGCCAGCAGTTACCGCGGGGAGCTGTTTTTT.

Here the CDR3 reads CASRDEQGFGRNTEAFF. The CDR3 bases are TGTGCCAGCAGGGACGAACAGGGATTCGGTCGGAACACTGAAGCTTTCTTT. The genes are TRBV12-3 or TRBV12-4 and TRBJ1-1, with a weak D call TRBD1 (6 bases). Trimming shortened V by 6 bases and J by 1 base, and 21 bases separated the two germline ends. The CDR3 has 17 residues.

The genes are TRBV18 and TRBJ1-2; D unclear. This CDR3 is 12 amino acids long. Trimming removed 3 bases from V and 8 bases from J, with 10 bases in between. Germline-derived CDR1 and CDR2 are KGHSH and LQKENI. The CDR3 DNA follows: TGTGCCAGCTCACCGTCACAGCTCGGCTACACCTTC. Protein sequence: CASSPSQLGYTF.

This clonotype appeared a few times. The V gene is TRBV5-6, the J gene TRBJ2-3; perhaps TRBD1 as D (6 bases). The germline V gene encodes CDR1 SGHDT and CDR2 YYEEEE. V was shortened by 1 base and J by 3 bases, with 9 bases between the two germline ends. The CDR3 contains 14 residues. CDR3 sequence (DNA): TGTGCCAGCAGCTTGTACAGGGCTACAGATACGCAGTATTTT. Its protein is CASSLYRATDTQYF.

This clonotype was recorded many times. The CDR3 DNA reads TGTGCCAGCAGTCATCAGGGTACCCACGAGCAGTACGTC. Protein sequence: CASSHQGTHEQYV. V gene TRBV6-2 or TRBV6-3 combines with J gene TRBJ2-7, with a weak D call TRBD1 (5 bases). This CDR3 spans 13 amino acids. Germline V CDR1 and CDR2: MNHEY, SVGEGT. V gave up 5 bases and J gave up 5 bases, with 13 bases separating them.

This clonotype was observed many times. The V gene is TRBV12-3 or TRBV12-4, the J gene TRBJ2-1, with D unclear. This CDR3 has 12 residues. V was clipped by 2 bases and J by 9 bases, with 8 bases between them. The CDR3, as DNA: TGTGCCAGCAGTTTAATTGGCAGTGAGCAGTTCTTC. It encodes CASSLIGSEQFF.

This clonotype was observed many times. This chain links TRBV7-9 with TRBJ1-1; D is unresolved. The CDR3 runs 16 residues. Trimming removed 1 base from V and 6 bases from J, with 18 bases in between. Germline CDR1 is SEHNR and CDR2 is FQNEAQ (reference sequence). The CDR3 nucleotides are TGTGCCAGCAGCTTAGGAGTGAAGCTGGAAAACTCTGAAGCTTTCTTT. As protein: CASSLGVKLENSEAFF.